The 11 T cell receptor beta chains below were found in one sample sequenced in a study of patients and donors after allogeneic stem cell transplantation. TCRdb processed the RT-PCR reads anew with MiXCR; each CDR3 protein has one entry. The sample lists approximately 430,000 distinct CDR3 sequences; under 20% were seen once. Material: blood, either unsorted or a sorted T cell fraction (not recorded which). The receptors stem from a human donor who was either an allogeneic HSCT recipient or a stem cell or donor lymphocyte infusion donor (not recorded which). It is not recorded whose cells these are; they may come from a transplant donor.

This clonotype occurred a few times. The rearrangement joins TRBV7-9 to TRBJ1-3; TRBD1 might be the D (6 bases). V lost 7 bases, J lost 4 bases, and 20 bases lay in between. CDR1 and CDR2 (germline): SEHNR, FQNEAQ (reference sequence). CDR3 length equals 16 residues. This CDR3 is CASNKHGGGPGNTIYF. CDR3 in DNA: TGTGCCAGCAACAAACATGGCGGGGGGCCCGGAAACACCATATATTTT.

This clonotype was seen a few times. The chain is built from TRBV12-3 or TRBV12-4 and TRBJ2-7, with 8 bases that match TRBD2. The length of the CDR3 is 15 residues. Trimming took 2 bases from V and 0 from J; bases not matched to a gene: 3. DNA for the CDR3: TGTGCCAGCAGTTTACGACTAGCGCTCTCCTACGAGCAGTACTTC. It yields the protein CASSLRLALSYEQYF.

This clonotype was counted only a few times. V is TRBV20-1 and J is TRBJ1-1, with no clear D. The CDR3 length is 10 residues. V dropped 6 bases and J dropped 6 bases, with 8 bases sitting between them. The germline CDR1 and CDR2 sequences are DFQATT and SNEGSKA (reference sequence). DNA of the CDR3: TGCAGTGCCGTCGGGGCTGAAGCTTTCTTT. Its translation is CSAVGAEAFF.

This clonotype appeared a few times. V usage is TRBV4-3 and J usage is TRBJ2-7; D gene uncertain. Deletions cut 0 bases from V and 0 bases from J, with 12 bases between. The CDR3 length is 16 residues. Germline V gene lookup returns CDR1 LGHNA and CDR2 YSLEER. CDR3 nucleotide sequence: TGCGCCAGCAGCCAAGAAGGCAGGTGGAGCTCCTACGAGCAGTACTTC. Amino acids: CASSQEGRWSSYEQYF.

V and J are TRBV20-1 and TRBJ2-5; perhaps TRBD2 as D (7 bases). The V end was cut by 7 bases, the J end by 2 bases, with 17 bases between. The CDR3 extends over 14 amino acids. Germline loops: CDR1 DFQATT, CDR2 SNEGSKA (reference sequence). CDR3 coding DNA: TGCAGTGGCGGGGGCAAGAATTTACAAGAGACCCAGTACTTC. This gives the protein CSGGGKNLQETQYF.

This clonotype was observed a handful of times. The rearrangement links TRBV6-1 to TRBJ2-5, with D perhaps TRBD1 or TRBD2 (5 bases each). The ends were cut back, 7 bases at V and 4 bases at J, with 16 bases in the middle. From germline, CDR1 is MNHNS and CDR2 SASEGT. This CDR3 is 14 amino acids long. CDR3 DNA: TGTGCCAGCAACATGGGACGTTCCTCAGAGACCCAGTACTTC. Its protein product is CASNMGRSSETQYF.

The V gene is TRBV24-1, the J gene TRBJ2-3; the match to TRBD1 covers 7 bases. V dropped 4 bases and J dropped 3; count of bases not matched to a gene: 6. Germline loops: CDR1 KGHDR, CDR2 SFDVKD. The CDR3 consists of 15 residues. The CDR3 DNA is TGTGCCACCAGTGAAAGGGGGACAGCTACAGATACGCAGTATTTT. It yields the protein CATSERGTATDTQYF.

This clonotype was recorded many times. The chain is built from TRBV24-1 and TRBJ2-7, with 7 bases identical to TRBD2. Trimming took 5 bases from V and 0 from J; bases not matched to a gene: 3. The CDR3 loop spans 14 amino acids. Germline V CDR1 and CDR2: KGHDR, SFDVKD. Here the CDR3 DNA reads TGTGCCACCAGTGCCCAGCGGGACTCCTACGAGCAGTACTTC. This translates into CATSAQRDSYEQYF.

This clonotype was counted only a few times. This rearrangement joins TRBV24-1 to TRBJ1-1; D gene unclear. The germline V and J ends were trimmed by 6 bases and 1 base, with 8 bases remaining between them. The CDR3 consists of 13 residues. From germline, CDR1 is KGHDR and CDR2 SFDVKD. The CDR3 sequence is CATSQATNTEAFF. CDR3 bases: TGTGCCACCAGTCAGGCGACGAACACTGAAGCTTTCTTT.

This clonotype occurred many times. V is TRBV5-1 and J is TRBJ1-1; D gene unclear. The CDR3 has 15 residues. Germline CDR1 SGHRS, CDR2 YFSETQ. V lost 1 base and J 1 base, leaving 11 bases between the germline ends. CDR3 bases: TGCGCCAGCAGCTTGCCCGGTGCCTCGAACACTGAAGCTTTCTTT. Its protein is CASSLPGASNTEAFF.

The table lists this clonotype with many counts. The chain couples TRBV4-1 to TRBJ2-7; TRBD1 is a possible D gene (7 bases). The CDR3 runs 14 residues. CDR1 and CDR2 (germline): MGHRA, YSYEKL. Deletions cut 0 bases from V and 4 bases from J, with 10 bases between. The CDR3 DNA follows: TGCGCCAGCAGCCAAGACAGGGGGAGGTACGAGCAGTACTTC. As protein: CASSQDRGRYEQYF.